This TCR beta chain came from a study of T cell changes during pregnancy in multiple sclerosis. This CDR3 is 11 amino acids long. Germline values: CDR1 DFQATT, CDR2 SNEGSKA (reference sequence). Trimming removed 6 bases from V and 5 bases from J, with 10 bases in between. Clones were sequenced by immunoSEQ multiplex PCR, and TCRdb holds only the in-frame ones, with some missing. The sample lists around 57,000 clones, 70% to 90% occurring once. The table lists this clone with a count of one. The TCR sequence derives from a female donor with multiple sclerosis, enrolled in a pregnancy study. The V gene is TRBV20-1, the J gene TRBJ1-1; no clear D. The sequencing here drew on peripheral blood, taken in the first trimester of pregnancy. CDR3 loop: CSAPPVTEAFF. CDR3 DNA sequence: TGCAGTGCCCCCCCGGTAACTGAAGCTTTCTTT.